The rows below give T cell receptor beta chains drawn from one sample of a study of CD4 T cells in lung cancer. Assay: immunoSEQ multiplex PCR; the TCRdb copy retains only in-frame clones and omits some. The data show 10,000 to 11,000 clones, around 69% seen once. Sequenced material: normal lung tissue taken away from the tumor. These receptors all come from a man in his fifties or sixties with non-small cell lung cancer. The CDR3 runs from the conserved cysteine through the conserved F or W. The D gene is left open where the match is weak. A clone size is listed for some rows: how often the clone was seen (once, few, many), or a class if it is expanded.

-	TRBV15	TRBJ1-2	TRBD1	TGTGCCACCAGCAGAGGGGGGACAGGGGATGACTATGGCTACACCTTC	CATSRGGTGDDYGYTF
-	TRBV25-1	TRBJ2-3	TRBD2	TGTGCCAGCAGTGGTTACGGGGGGGGCACAGATACGCAGTATTTT	CASSGYGGGTDTQYF
-	TRBV11-1	TRBJ2-1	TRBD2	TGTGCCAGCAGCGACCCTAGCGGGAGTAACAATGAGCAGTTCTTC	CASSDPSGSNNEQFF
few	TRBV2	TRBJ2-4	-	TGTGCCAGCAAACCTGGACTAGCCAAAAACATTCAGTACTTC	CASKPGLAKNIQYF
once	TRBV11-2	TRBJ2-7	TRBD2	TGTGCCAGCAGCTCCTTGATCGGGAGGAGGAACTACGAGCAGTACTTC	CASSSLIGRRNYEQYF
-	TRBV6-1	TRBJ1-1	-	TGTGCCAGCAGACTTGACTTCAGCACTGAAGCTTTCTTT	CASRLDFSTEAFF
once	TRBV28	TRBJ2-7	TRBD1	TGTGCCAGCAGACGACAGGGGTCCCTCTCCTACGAGCAGTACTTC	CASRRQGSLSYEQYF
-	TRBV6-6	TRBJ2-7	-	TGTGCCAGCAGCCTCGGGACAACGGAGTACTTC	CASSLGTTEYF
-	TRBV28	TRBJ2-7	-	TGTGCCAGCAGCCTTCTCACGGGAGAGGCGGAAGAGCAGTACTTC	CASSLLTGEAEEQYF
-	TRBV7-2	TRBJ1-2	-	TGTGCCAGCAGCTTACAGGGCGGTGACTATGGCTACACCTTC	CASSLQGGDYGYTF
few	TRBV5-4	TRBJ1-2	-	TGTGCCAGCAGCTTGGAACAGGAAGGGCCCTATGGCTACACCTTC	CASSLEQEGPYGYTF
once	TRBV6-5	TRBJ2-3	TRBD2	TGTGCCAGCAGTCGAGCGGGAGGGGTACGAGATACGCAGTATTTT	CASSRAGGVRDTQYF
-	TRBV4-2	TRBJ1-1	-	TGTGCCAGCAGCCAAGGGACAGTGGGTACTGAAGCTTTCTTT	CASSQGTVGTEAFF
-	TRBV9	TRBJ1-5	TRBD1	TGTGCCAGCAGCGTAGGACAGGGGCAGGGGCAGCCCCAGCATTTT	CASSVGQGQGQPQHF
-	TRBV6-1	TRBJ2-1	-	TGTGCCAGCAGCCAGGTTCGGTACAATGAGCAGTTCTTC	CASSQVRYNEQFF
-	TRBV18	TRBJ2-3	-	TGTGCCAGCTCACCACCAGTGGGCTCCGTCCTCACAGATACGCAGTATTTT	CASSPPVGSVLTDTQYF
-	TRBV11-2	TRBJ2-3	TRBD2	TGTGCCAGCAGCTTGGGGACTAGCTCCGATACGCAGTATTTT	CASSLGTSSDTQYF
-	TRBV11-2	TRBJ2-5	TRBD2	TGTGCCAGCAGCGCCGGGACTAGCGGGAGGATGTACCAAGAGACCCAGTACTTC	CASSAGTSGRMYQETQYF
medium-sized	TRBV10-3	TRBJ2-3	TRBD2	TGTGCCATCAGTGAAGGCGGGAGAGGGGATACGCAGTATTTT	CAISEGGRGDTQYF
once	TRBV19	TRBJ2-1	-	TGTGCCAGTAGTGTACAGGGTGCTTTGGGCAATGAGCAGTTCTTC	CASSVQGALGNEQFF
-	TRBV6-6	TRBJ2-4	TRBD1	TGTGCCAGCAGTTACGCCGGGACAGGGGCCGACATTCAGTACTTC	CASSYAGTGADIQYF
-	TRBV2	TRBJ1-2	TRBD1	TGTGCCAGCAGTGCGGACAGGGGCTATGGCTACACCTTC	CASSADRGYGYTF
-	TRBV30	TRBJ1-2	-	TGTGCCTGGAGGGAGGACTACTATGGCTACACCTTC	CAWREDYYGYTF
-	TRBV30	TRBJ1-2	-	TGTGCCTCTGGACTGATTAACTATGGCTACACCTTC	CASGLINYGYTF
-	TRBV28	TRBJ2-7	TRBD2	TGTGCCAGCTACGGGGGGACTAGCGGGGTCCTCTACGAGCAGTACTTC	CASYGGTSGVLYEQYF
few	TRBV6-1	TRBJ2-3	-	TGTGCCAGCAGTGAACCCGAGGGCACAGATACGCAGTATTTT	CASSEPEGTDTQYF
-	TRBV7-2	TRBJ1-2	TRBD1	TGTGCCAGCAGCTTACAGCCCCGACAGGGGGCAGGCGGCTACACCTTC	CASSLQPRQGAGGYTF
few	TRBV28	TRBJ1-5	-	TGTGCCAGCAGTCCCACATCTGGCCGCAATCAGCCCCAGCATTTT	CASSPTSGRNQPQHF
-	TRBV11-1	TRBJ2-2	TRBD2	TGTGCCAGCAGCCCGGGACTAGCGGGGAACACCGGGGAGCTGTTTTTT	CASSPGLAGNTGELFF
-	TRBV4-2	TRBJ1-5	-	TGTGCCAGCAGCTTGGGACTTAAGGAACAGCCCCAGCATTTT	CASSLGLKEQPQHF
-	TRBV4-2	TRBJ2-2	TRBD2	TGTGCCAGCAGCCAAGTCCAACTAGCGGGAGTGAGCACCGGGGAGCTGTTTTTT	CASSQVQLAGVSTGELFF
few	TRBV28	TRBJ1-1	TRBD1	TGTGCCAGCAGTTCAGAGGGACAGGGGAGCGATAGAGCTTTCTTT	CASSSEGQGSDRAFF
-	TRBV2	TRBJ2-2	TRBD2	TGTGCCAGCAGTGAAGTAGCGGGAGTCCCCGGGGAGCTGTTTTTT	CASSEVAGVPGELFF
few	TRBV19	TRBJ2-1	-	TGTGCCAGTAGTATTGATGCGGGAAACACCTACAATGAGCAGTTCTTC	CASSIDAGNTYNEQFF
-	TRBV6-1	TRBJ1-1	-	TGTGCCAGCAGTCGAGAGGCGCGCGGGAACACTGAAGCTTTCTTT	CASSREARGNTEAFF
few	TRBV6-5	TRBJ1-1	-	TGTGCCAGCAGTCAGGGGAGTGGAGCTTTCTTT	CASSQGSGAFF
-	TRBV19	TRBJ2-7	-	TGTGCCCATTTCAGGCGGGGAAGTGACGAGCAGTACTTC	CAHFRRGSDEQYF
few	TRBV19	TRBJ1-2	-	TGTGCCAGTAGTATAGGTGAGGGATCCTATGGCTACACCTTC	CASSIGEGSYGYTF
-	TRBV6-5	TRBJ2-3	TRBD2	TGTGCCAGCATATCGGGGACTAGCGGCACAGATACGCAGTATTTT	CASISGTSGTDTQYF
-	TRBV4-1	TRBJ2-7	TRBD2	TGCGCCAGCAGCCAAGAGTCTAGCGGAACCTACGAGCAGTACTTC	CASSQESSGTYEQYF
-	TRBV10-1	TRBJ2-1	-	TGCGCCAGCAGTGAGGCTAGTATGGGTGAGCAGTTCTTC	CASSEASMGEQFF
-	TRBV7-2	TRBJ2-2	TRBD1	TGTGCCAGCAGCGCCCGACAGGGCTCCGGGGAGCTGTTTTTT	CASSARQGSGELFF
-	TRBV18	TRBJ2-3	-	TGTGCCAGCTCATCAAGGGGACTGGGGATGGATACGCAGTATTTT	CASSSRGLGMDTQYF
-	TRBV28	TRBJ2-1	-	TGTGCCAGCACCTCCTCATTTGGGTTAGCAGTAGGGCAGTTCTTC	CASTSSFGLAVGQFF
medium-sized	TRBV18	TRBJ2-6	TRBD1	TGTGCCAGCGCCCCGGGACAGGGAAACTCTGGGGCCAACGTCCTGACTTTC	CASAPGQGNSGANVLTF
few	TRBV6-5	TRBJ1-1	-	TGTGCCAGCAGCAAGCCAGGGAACACTGAAGCTTTCTTT	CASSKPGNTEAFF
-	TRBV28	TRBJ1-2	TRBD1	TGTGCCAGCAGTTCCATTCGGGACAGGGTTGTGTATGGCTACACCTTC	CASSSIRDRVVYGYTF
medium-sized	TRBV5-1	TRBJ2-3	-	TGCGCCAGCAGCTTGGTAGGGGCTGAGGATACGCAGTATTTT	CASSLVGAEDTQYF
-	TRBV2	TRBJ2-2	TRBD1	TGTGCCAGCACCGACAGGGGCACCGGGGAGCTGTTTTTT	CASTDRGTGELFF
-	TRBV6-6	TRBJ2-5	TRBD2	TGTGCCAGCAGTTCGGATCGGGAGGGAGGGAAGACCCAGTACTTC	CASSSDREGGKTQYF
medium-sized	TRBV18	TRBJ1-6	-	TGTGCCAGCTCACTTTACCGGGACAATAATTCACCCCTCCACTTT	CASSLYRDNNSPLHF
once	TRBV7-6	TRBJ2-7	TRBD1	TGTGCCAGCAGCTTAGATGACAGGGGGCGAGTGGACGAGCAGTACTTC	CASSLDDRGRVDEQYF
-	TRBV28	TRBJ1-2	-	TGTGCCAGCAGGGTCCCGGGGGGCCGGAGCTATGGCTACACCTTC	CASRVPGGRSYGYTF
-	TRBV16	TRBJ2-7	TRBD2	TGTGCCAGCAGCCCGCTTTTTGGACAGGGAAAGGACCATCATCCTAGCGGGAGGGCCGAGCAGTACTTC	CASSPLFGQGKDHHPSGRAEQYF